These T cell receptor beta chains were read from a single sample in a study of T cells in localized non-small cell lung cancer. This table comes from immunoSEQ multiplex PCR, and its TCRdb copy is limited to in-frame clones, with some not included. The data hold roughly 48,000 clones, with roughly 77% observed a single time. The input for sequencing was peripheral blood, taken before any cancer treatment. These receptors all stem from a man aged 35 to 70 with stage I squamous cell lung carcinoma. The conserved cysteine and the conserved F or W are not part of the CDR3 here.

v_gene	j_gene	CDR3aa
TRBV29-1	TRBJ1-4	SVPDSGIGEKLF
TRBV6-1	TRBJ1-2	ASSEGAVRNVDYGYT
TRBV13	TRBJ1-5	ASSHGGWNQPQH
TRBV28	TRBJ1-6	ASRGDRDWTPLH
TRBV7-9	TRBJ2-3	ASTHPVIHPDTQY
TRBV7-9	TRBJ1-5	ASSLEGGSQPQH
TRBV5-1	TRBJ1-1	ASSLGGRNTEAF
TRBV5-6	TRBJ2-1	ASSLEITNEQF
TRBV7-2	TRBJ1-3	ASSLVTGTGNTIY
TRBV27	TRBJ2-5	ASSSGTGGVETQY
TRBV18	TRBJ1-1	ASSPTLGHAEAF
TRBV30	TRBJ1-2	AWRVGGSPIFHNNYGYT
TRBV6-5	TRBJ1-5	ASSSAFEGVAQH
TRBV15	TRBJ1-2	ATSRGGPGGANYGYT
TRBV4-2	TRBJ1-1	ASSQVGKQNTEAF
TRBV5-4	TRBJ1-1	ASGTELNTEAF
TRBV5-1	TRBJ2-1	ASSSQGGGAYNEQF
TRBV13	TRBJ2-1	ASSSERGPLNNEQF
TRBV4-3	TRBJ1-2	ASSQDSLGGAGGYT
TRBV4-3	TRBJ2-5	ASSQDSEGGGNN
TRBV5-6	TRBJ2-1	ASSPPAGAGYNEQF
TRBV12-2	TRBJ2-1	ASRLALITASMVREF
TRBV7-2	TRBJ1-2	ASSLAGGPYGYT
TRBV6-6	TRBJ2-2	ASSYSEVTTGELF
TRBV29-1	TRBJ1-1	SVKPVVNTEAF
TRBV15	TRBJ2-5	ATSKARAGGYQETQY
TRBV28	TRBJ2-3	ASSSLLLGRGEGDTQY
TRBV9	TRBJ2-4	ASSSQDRGNIQY
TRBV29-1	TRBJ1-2	SVGTGVNYGYT
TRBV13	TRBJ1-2	ASSSGGTNYGYT
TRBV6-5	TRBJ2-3	ASSRDLTDTQY
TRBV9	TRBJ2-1	ASSAGLAGGNEQF
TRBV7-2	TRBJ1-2	ASSSGQGSGYT
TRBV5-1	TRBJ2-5	ASSPHPTGAQETQY
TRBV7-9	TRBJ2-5	ASSLGGAGRQETQY
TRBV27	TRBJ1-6	ASTITGTANSPLH
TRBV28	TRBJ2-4	ASSQGGGYAKNIQY
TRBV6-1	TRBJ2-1	ASTRGLNEQF
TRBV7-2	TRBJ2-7	ASSPPAGIYEQY
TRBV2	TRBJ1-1	ASSHGEVWNTEAF
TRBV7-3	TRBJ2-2	ASSTLGISGGYPPSNTGELF
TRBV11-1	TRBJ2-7	ASSLGRRYEQY
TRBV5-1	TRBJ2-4	ASSYTGAGIQY
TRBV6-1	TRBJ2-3	ASRPGGPSTDTQY
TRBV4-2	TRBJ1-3	ASSQQRQAAGNTIY
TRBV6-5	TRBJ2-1	ASSYSEVGSNEQF
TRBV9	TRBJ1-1	ASSPMARDDTEAF
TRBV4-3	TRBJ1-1	ASSQKTGAGNTEAF
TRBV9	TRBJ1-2	ASSVSQKGGYT
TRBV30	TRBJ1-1	AWSVRGMNTEAF
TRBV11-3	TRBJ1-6	ASSASASYNSPLH
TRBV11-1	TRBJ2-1	ASGISGALNEQF
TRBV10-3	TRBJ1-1	AIKRDMNTEAF
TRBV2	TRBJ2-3	ASSEARRVLGTDTQY
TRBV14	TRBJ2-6	ASSQLQVPGANVLT